This record looks at one TCR beta chain sequence and its context. This clonotype was seen once. No antigen is known for it. No much larger clone is present one base from it, and per-base qualities are unavailable. The CDR3 has 14 amino acids, counting the end cysteine and phenylalanine. The kept DNA is CDR3 alone, 42 bases in frame from the first base. Trimmed from V: 6 bases; trimmed from J: 6 bases; junction bases lacking a gene match: 8. The germline V gene supplies CDR1 MDHEN and CDR2 SYDVKM. Libraries were constructed by 5' RACE. This sample was sequenced with an Illumina HiSeq 2000. Template switching introduced a universal primer binding site; the final cDNA contained a unique molecular identifier, enabling accurate counting of TCR cDNA molecules. Specific primers in the conserved constant-segment region were used to synthesize first-strand cDNA for the TCR alpha and beta chains. To control for contamination, every cDNA library carried two barcodes: a SMART-Mk sample barcode plus Illumina barcodes. TruSeq adapter sequences, together with Illumina sample barcodes, were added in two successive PCR steps. TCR alpha and beta cDNA libraries were sequenced on the Illumina HiSeq platform with custom primers. In the original analysis: MiGEC was used to process raw reads and extract unique molecular identifiers, and MiXCR was used to find CDR3 positions. For each individual, recombination models were inferred using an EM algorithm with the repgenHMM and IGoR tools. The analysis of shared clonotypes was done with the tcR package in R, with sharing normalized by the product of cloneset sizes. To study raw recombination without the effects of thymic and clonal selection, out-of-frame nonproductive sequences were analyzed. In-frame beta chains were kept once TCRdb had trimmed the public reads at Q25 with fastp and called clones with MiXCR. Identical CDR3 proteins give one entry, which carries the most common genes and DNA. TCRdb assigned the V and J calls; the authors' analysis was not used. The sample table lists some 1,600,000 distinct CDR3 sequences, about 30% of them with a count of one. More than 0.25% of the sample is held by the ten biggest clonotypes.

This sample was included in a study of identical twins (TCRdb year 2016). For context, the study as a whole: To test whether fetal clonotypes persist, the study used deep sequencing on TCR alpha and beta repertoires from monozygotic twins, unrelated adults of various ages, and cord blood. Replicate twin experiments were performed at different times using different library preparation protocols to rule out contamination.

The study at large found these results: The excess sharing between twins in beta out-of-frame sequences was weaker because fewer shared sequences reduced the signal-to-noise ratio. Because the same donors could not be followed over many years, the conclusions depended on cross-sectional statistical analysis. Zero-insertion analyses could be partly confounded by invariant T cells such as MAIT and iNKT, though diverse VJ usage argued against such confounding for most clonotypes. Fewer insertions were carried by abundant cord blood beta clonotypes, a similar but weaker trend appeared in young adult naive repertoires, and no such trend appeared in memory repertoires. Out-of-frame TCR alpha sequences shared between twins showed an excess of low generation-probability sequences compared with coincidental sharing between unrelated individuals. In monozygotic twins, recombination models systematically underestimated out-of-frame TCR alpha sharing, but the models matched the sharing seen between unrelated individuals.

Every donor was a healthy Caucasian. The V and J segments used are TRBV28 and TRBJ1-5; 7 of the junction bases match TRBD1. Material for sequencing was cord blood. This sequence originates from a newborn girl in good health. The CDR3 corresponds to CASRSTGVSQPQHF. The DNA sequence is as follows: TGTGCCAGCAGGAGTACAGGGGTGTCTCAGCCCCAGCATTTT.